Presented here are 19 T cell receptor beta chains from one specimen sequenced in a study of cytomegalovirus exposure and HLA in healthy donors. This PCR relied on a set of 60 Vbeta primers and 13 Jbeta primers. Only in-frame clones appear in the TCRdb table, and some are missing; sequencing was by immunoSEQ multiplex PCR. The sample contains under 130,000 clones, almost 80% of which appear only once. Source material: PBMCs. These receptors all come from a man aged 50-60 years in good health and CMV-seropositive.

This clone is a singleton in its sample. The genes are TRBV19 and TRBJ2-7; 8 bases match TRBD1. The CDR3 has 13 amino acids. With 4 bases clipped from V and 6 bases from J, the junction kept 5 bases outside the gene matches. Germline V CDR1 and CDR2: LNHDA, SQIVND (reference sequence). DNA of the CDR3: TGTGCCAGTAGTAGGGGACAGGTCAGCGAGCAGTACTTC. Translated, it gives CASSRGQVSEQYF.

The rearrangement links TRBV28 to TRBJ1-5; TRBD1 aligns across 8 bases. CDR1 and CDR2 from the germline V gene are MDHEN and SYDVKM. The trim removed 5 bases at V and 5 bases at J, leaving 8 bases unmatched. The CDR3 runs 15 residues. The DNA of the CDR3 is TGTGCCAGCAGTGGACAGGGCGGAAGGGATCAGCCCCAGCATTTT. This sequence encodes CASSGQGGRDQPQHF. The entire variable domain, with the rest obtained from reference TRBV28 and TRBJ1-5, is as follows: DVKVTQSSRYLVKRTGEKVFLECVQDMDHENMFWYRQDPGLGLRLIYFSYDVKMKEKGDIPEGYSVSREKKERFSLILESASTNQTSMYLCASSGQGGRDQPQHFGDGTRLSIL.

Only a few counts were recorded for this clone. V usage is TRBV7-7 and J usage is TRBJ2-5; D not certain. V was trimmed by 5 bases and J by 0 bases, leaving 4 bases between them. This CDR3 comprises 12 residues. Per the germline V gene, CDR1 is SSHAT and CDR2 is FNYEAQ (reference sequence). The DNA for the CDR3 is TGTGCCAGCAGCCCGGACCAAGAGACCCAGTACTTC. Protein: CASSPDQETQYF. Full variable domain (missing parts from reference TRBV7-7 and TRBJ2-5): GAGVSQSPRYKVTKRGQDVTLRCDPISSHATLYWYQQALGQGPEFLTYFNYEAQPDKSGLPSDRFSAERPEGSISTLTIQRTEQRDSAMYRCASSPDQETQYFGPGTRLLVL.

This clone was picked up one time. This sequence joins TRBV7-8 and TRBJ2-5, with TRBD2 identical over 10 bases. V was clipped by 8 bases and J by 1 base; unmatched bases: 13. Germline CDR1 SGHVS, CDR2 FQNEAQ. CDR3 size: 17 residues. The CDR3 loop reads CASSHGGLAGVQETQYF. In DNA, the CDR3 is TGTGCCAGCTCCCATGGGGGCCTAGCGGGGGTCCAAGAGACCCAGTACTTC. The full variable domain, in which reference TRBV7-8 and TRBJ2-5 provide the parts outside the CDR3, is GAGVSQSPRYKVAKRGQDVALRCDPISGHVSLFWYQQALGQGPEFLTYFQNEAQLDKSGLPSDRFFAERPEGSVSTLKIQRTQQEDSAVYLCASSHGGLAGVQETQYFGPGTRLLVL.

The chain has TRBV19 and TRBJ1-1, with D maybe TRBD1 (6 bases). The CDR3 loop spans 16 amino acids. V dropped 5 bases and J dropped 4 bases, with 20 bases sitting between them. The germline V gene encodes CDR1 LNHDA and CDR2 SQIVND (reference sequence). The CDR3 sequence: CASSAITGIVITEAFF. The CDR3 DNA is TGTGCCAGTAGTGCCATAACAGGGATCGTAATCACTGAAGCTTTCTTT.

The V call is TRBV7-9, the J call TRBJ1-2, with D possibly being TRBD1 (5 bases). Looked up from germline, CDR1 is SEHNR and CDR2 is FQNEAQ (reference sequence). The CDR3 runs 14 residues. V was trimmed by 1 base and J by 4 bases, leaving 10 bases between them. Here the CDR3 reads CASSLGQNAYGYTF. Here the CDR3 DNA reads TGTGCCAGCAGCTTAGGACAGAACGCCTATGGCTACACCTTC.

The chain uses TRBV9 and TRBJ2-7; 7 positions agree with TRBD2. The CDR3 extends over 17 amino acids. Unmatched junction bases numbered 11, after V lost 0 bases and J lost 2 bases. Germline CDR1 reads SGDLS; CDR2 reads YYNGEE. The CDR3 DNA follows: TGTGCCAGCAGCGTAGGATCCTACGCTAGCGGAACCTACGAGCAGTACTTC. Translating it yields CASSVGSYASGTYEQYF.

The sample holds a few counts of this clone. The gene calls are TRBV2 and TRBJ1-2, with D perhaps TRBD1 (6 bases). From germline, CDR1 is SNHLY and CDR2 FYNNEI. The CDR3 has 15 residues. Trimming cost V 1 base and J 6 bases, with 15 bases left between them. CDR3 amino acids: CASSEEAMAGDGYTF. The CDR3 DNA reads TGTGCCAGCAGTGAAGAGGCCATGGCAGGGGATGGCTACACCTTC.

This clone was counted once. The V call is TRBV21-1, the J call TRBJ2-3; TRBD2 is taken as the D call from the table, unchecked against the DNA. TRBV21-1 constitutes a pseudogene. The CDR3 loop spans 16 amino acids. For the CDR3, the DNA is TGTGCCAGCAGCAAAGCCCTAGCGGGAAACACAGATACGCAGTATTTT. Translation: CASSKALAGNTDTQYF.

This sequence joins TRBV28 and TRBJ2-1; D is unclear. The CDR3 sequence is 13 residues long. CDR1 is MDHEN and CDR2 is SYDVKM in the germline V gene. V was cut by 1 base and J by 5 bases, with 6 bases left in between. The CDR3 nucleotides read TGTGCCAGCAGTTTATTAGCAAACAATGAGCAGTTCTTC. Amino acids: CASSLLANNEQFF.

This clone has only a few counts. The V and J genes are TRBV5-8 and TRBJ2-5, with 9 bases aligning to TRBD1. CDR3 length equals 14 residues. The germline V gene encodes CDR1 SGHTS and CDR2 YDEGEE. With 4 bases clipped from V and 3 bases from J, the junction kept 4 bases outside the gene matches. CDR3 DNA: TGTGCCAGCAGCAGGGACAGGGACGAAGAGACCCAGTACTTC. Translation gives CASSRDRDEETQYF.

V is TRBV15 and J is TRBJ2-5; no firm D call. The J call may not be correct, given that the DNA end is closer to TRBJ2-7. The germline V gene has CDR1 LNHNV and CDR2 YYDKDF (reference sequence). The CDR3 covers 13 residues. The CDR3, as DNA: TGTGCCACCAGCAGAGATCTGAGCTACGAGCAGTACTTC. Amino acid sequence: CATSRDLSYEQYF.

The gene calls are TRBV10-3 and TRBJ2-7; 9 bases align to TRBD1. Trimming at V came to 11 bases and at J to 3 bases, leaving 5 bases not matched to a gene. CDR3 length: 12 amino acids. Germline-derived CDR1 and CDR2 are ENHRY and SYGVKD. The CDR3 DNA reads TGTGCCTCAAGGACAGGGGACTACGAGCAGTACTTC. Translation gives CASRTGDYEQYF.

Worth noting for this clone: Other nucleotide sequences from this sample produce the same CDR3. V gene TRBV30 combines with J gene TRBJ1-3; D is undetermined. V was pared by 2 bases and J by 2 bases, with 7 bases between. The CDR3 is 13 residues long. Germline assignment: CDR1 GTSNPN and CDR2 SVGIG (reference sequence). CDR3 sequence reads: CAWSSGTGNTIYF. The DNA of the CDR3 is TGTGCCTGGAGTTCGGGTACTGGAAACACCATATATTTT. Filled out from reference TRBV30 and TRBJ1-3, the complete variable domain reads SQTIHQWPATLVQPVGSPLSLECTVEGTSNPNLYWYRQAAGRGLQLLFYSVGIGQISSEVPQNLSASRPQDRQFILSSKKLLLSDSGFYLCAWSSGTGNTIYFGEGSWLTVV.

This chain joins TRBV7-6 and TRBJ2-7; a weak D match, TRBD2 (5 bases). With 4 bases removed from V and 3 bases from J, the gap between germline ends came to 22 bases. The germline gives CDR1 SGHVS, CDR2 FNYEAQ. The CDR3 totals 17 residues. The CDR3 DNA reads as TGTGCCAGCAGCTCCATCTCAACTAGTGCCTCGCTCTACGAGCAGTACTTC. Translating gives CASSSISTSASLYEQYF.

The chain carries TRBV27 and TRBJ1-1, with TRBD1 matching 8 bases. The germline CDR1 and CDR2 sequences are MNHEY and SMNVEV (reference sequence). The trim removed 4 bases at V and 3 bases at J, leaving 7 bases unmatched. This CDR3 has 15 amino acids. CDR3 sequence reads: CASSSPTGAYTEAFF. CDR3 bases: TGTGCCAGCAGTTCTCCGACAGGGGCCTACACTGAAGCTTTCTTT.

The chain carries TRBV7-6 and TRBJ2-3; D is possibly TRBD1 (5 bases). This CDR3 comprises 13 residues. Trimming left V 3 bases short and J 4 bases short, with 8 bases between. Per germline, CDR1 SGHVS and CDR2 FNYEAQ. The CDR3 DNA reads TGTGCCAGCAGCTTCGGACAACCAGATACGCAGTATTTT. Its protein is CASSFGQPDTQYF.

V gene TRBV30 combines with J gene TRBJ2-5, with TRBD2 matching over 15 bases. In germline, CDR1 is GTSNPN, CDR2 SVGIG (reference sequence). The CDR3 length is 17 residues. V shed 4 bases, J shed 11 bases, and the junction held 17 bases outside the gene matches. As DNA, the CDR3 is TGTGCCTGGACACCGGGACTAGCGGGAGGCCTTCGGGGGGAGCAGTACTTC. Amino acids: CAWTPGLAGGLRGEQYF. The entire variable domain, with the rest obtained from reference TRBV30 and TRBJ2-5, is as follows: SQTIHQWPATLVQPVGSPLSLECTVEGTSNPNLYWYRQAAGRGLQLLFYSVGIGQISSEVPQNLSASRPQDRQFILSSKKLLLSDSGFYLCAWTPGLAGGLRGEQYFGPGTRLLVL.

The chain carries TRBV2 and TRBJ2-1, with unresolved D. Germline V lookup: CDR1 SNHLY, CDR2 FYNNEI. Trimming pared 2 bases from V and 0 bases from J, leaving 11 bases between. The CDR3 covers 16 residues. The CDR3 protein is CASSETARSSYNEQFF. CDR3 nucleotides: TGTGCCAGCAGTGAAACGGCGCGGAGCTCCTACAATGAGCAGTTCTTC.